The 9 T cell receptor beta chains in this list originate from one sample, sequenced in a study of cytomegalovirus exposure and HLA in healthy donors. PCR amplification relied on 60 Vbeta primers (plus 13 Jbeta primers). Produced via immunoSEQ multiplex PCR; TCRdb's table is partial and in-frame only. The sample records about 160,000 clones, roughly 81% being singletons. The specimen was PBMCs. The receptors come from a man younger than 35 in good health and CMV-seropositive.

Details on this clone: One end of the junction is discordant with germline, which a read error may explain. The rearrangement joins TRBV6-1 to TRBJ2-6, with D perhaps matching TRBD1 (5 bases). The CDR3 is 16 amino acids. Germline V CDR1 and CDR2: MNHNS, SASEGT. CDR3: CASSGAKSSGANGLTF. The CDR3 nucleotides are TGTGCCAGCAGTGGGGCGAAAAGCTCTGGGGCCAACGGCCTGACTTTC.

This sequence joins TRBV19 and TRBJ1-5, with TRBD1 matching 11 bases. V was clipped by 4 bases and J by 1 base; unmatched bases: 6. The length of the CDR3 is 17 residues. Per germline, CDR1 LNHDA and CDR2 SQIVND (reference sequence). The CDR3 DNA follows: TGTGCCAGTAGTAGGGGGACAGGGGGTTCGAGCAATCAGCCCCAGCATTTT. This encodes CASSRGTGGSSNQPQHF.

The chain carries TRBV15 and TRBJ2-7; 11 nucleotides line up with TRBD1. The CDR3 sequence is 14 residues long. Germline V lookup: CDR1 LNHNV, CDR2 YYDKDF (reference sequence). J gave up 3 bases and V 5 bases, and 3 bases lay outside the gene matches. CDR3 loop: CATSFGTGGYEQYF. The CDR3 DNA sequence: TGTGCCACCAGCTTCGGGACAGGGGGCTACGAGCAGTACTTC.

The V call is TRBV19, the J call TRBJ2-5, with 11 bases that match TRBD1. Trimming cost V 5 bases and J 4 bases; bases outside gene matches: 9. Germline V lookup: CDR1 LNHDA, CDR2 SQIVND (reference sequence). The length of the CDR3 is 16 residues. Written as DNA, the CDR3 is TGTGCCAGTAGTGTCAGGCTGGGACAGGGGGGAGAGACCCAGTACTTC. It specifies CASSVRLGQGGETQYF.

This chain connects TRBV7-9 to TRBJ2-7; 7 positions agree with TRBD1. The V segment lost 10 bases and the J segment 2 bases; nucleotides outside the gene matches: 8. The CDR3 extends over 13 amino acids. Per the germline V gene, CDR1 is SEHNR and CDR2 is FQNEAQ (reference sequence). The chain's CDR3 is CATTGTDPYEQYF. For the CDR3, the DNA is TGTGCCACCACCGGGACAGATCCCTACGAGCAGTACTTC. The full variable domain, its missing parts supplied by reference TRBV7-9 and TRBJ2-7, is DTGVSQNPRHKITKRGQNVTFRCDPISEHNRLYWYRQTLGQGPEFLTYFQNEAQLEKSRLLSDRFSAERPKGSFSTLEIQRTEQGDSAMYLCATTGTDPYEQYFGPGTRLTVT.

A few counts support this clone. V usage is TRBV12-5 and J usage is TRBJ1-4; 7 nucleotides line up with TRBD1. The CDR3 loop spans 15 amino acids. The junction had 5 bases not matched to a gene; V was cut back by 5 bases and J by 2 bases. Germline CDR1 is LGHNT and CDR2 is FRNRAP. CDR3 sequence: CASGTGDSTNEKLFF. The DNA of the CDR3 is TGTGCTAGTGGTACAGGGGATTCGACTAATGAAAAACTGTTTTTT. Full variable domain (remainder filled in from reference TRBV12-5 and TRBJ1-4): DARVTQTPRHKVTEMGQEVTMRCQPILGHNTVFWYRQTMMQGLELLAYFRNRAPLDDSGMPKDRFSAEMPDATLATLKIQPSEPRDSAVYFCASGTGDSTNEKLFFGSGTQLSVL.

This sequence joins TRBV7-5 and TRBJ2-2; the table gives TRBD2 as D, unverified against the DNA. TRBV7-5 is shown as a pseudogene. The CDR3 runs 18 residues. The DNA of the CDR3 is TGTGCCAGAAGCTTAGCGGGACTAGCGTATGCGAACACCGGGGAGCTGTTTTTT. It is translated as CARSLAGLAYANTGELFF.

The rearrangement joins TRBV5-4 to TRBJ2-3, with D tentatively TRBD2 (6 bases). Germline loops: CDR1 SGHNT, CDR2 YYREEE (reference sequence). This CDR3 is built from 13 residues. With 4 bases removed from V and 4 bases from J, the gap between germline ends came to 10 bases. CDR3 coding DNA: TGTGCCAGCAGCACCTCTAGCGCAGATACGCAGTATTTT. This codes for CASSTSSADTQYF.

The V gene is TRBV6-1, the J gene TRBJ2-2, with TRBD2 identical over 7 bases. This CDR3 is 16 amino acids long. Germline CDR1 reads MNHNS; CDR2 reads SASEGT. The junction had 9 bases not matched to a gene; V was cut back by 2 bases and J by 6 bases. CDR3 coding DNA: TGTGCCAGCAGTGAATGGGGGGGGTATCGGGCCGGGGAGCTGTTTTTT. Protein sequence: CASSEWGGYRAGELFF.